The subject of this entry is one T cell receptor beta chain. This sample stems from a study of regulatory T cells in long-lasting Graves disease. For the study at large: More than 5 years of antithyroid drugs with positive TSH receptor antibodies defined persistent Graves' disease.

The TCR beta library used iRepertoire HTBI primers with Arm-PCR amplification of CDR3. TCRdb used MiXCR to reprocess the multiplex PCR reads, holding one entry per CDR3 protein. The sample lists around 460,000 distinct CDR3 sequences; 22% were seen once. Indicated time point: persistent/refractory GD, antithyroid drugs over 5 years with positive TRAb. RNA isolated from PBMCs was used to make the TCR library. Germline-derived CDR1 and CDR2 are MNHNS and SASEGT. This CDR3 is 11 amino acids long. The germline V and J ends were trimmed by 6 bases and 7 bases, with 10 bases remaining between them. This sample comprised peripheral blood mononuclear cells (PBMCs), obtained when the disease was refractory, from a patient treated with antithyroid drugs. The receptor's source is a female donor with Graves disease. The chain uses TRBV6-1 and TRBJ2-7; D not resolved. The CDR3 reads CASSNRPEQYF. CDR3 nucleotides: TGTGCCAGCAGCAACAGACCAGAGCAGTACTTC.